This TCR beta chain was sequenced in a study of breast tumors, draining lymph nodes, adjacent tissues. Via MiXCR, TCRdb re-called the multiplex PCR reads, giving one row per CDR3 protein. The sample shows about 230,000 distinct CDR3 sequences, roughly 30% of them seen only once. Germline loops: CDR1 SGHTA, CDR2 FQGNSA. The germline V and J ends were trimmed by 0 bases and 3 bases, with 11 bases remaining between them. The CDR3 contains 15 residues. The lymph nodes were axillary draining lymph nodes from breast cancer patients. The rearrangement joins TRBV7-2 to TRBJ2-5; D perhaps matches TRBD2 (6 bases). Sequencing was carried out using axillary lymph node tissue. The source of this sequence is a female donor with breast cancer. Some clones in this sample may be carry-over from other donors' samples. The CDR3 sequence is CASSLAGAGKETQYF. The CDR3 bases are TGTGCCAGCAGCTTAGCAGGGGCGGGAAAAGAGACCCAGTACTTC.